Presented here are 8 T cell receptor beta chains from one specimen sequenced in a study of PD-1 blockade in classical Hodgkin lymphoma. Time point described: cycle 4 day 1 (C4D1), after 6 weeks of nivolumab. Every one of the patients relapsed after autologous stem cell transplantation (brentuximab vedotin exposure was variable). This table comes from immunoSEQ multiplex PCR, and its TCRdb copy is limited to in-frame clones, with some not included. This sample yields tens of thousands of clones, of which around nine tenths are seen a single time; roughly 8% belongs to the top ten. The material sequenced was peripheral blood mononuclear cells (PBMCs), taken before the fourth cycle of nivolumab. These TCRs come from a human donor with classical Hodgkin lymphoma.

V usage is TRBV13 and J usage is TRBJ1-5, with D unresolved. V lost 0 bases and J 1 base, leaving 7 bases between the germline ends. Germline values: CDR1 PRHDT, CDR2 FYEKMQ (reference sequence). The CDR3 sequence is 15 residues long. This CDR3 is CASSLGTGSNQPQHF. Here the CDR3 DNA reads TGTGCCAGCAGCTTAGGGACGGGAAGCAATCAGCCCCAGCATTTT.

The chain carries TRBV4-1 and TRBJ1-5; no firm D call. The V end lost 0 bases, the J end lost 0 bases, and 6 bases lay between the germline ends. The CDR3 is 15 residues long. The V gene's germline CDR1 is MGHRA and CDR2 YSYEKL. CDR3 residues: CASSQDSYSNQPQHF. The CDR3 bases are TGCGCCAGCAGCCAAGATTCTTATAGCAATCAGCCCCAGCATTTT.

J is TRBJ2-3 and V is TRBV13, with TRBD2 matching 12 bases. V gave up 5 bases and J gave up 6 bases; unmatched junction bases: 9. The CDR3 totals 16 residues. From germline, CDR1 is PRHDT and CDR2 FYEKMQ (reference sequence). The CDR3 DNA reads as TGTGCCAGCAGCACCAGACTAGCGGGAGTTTTGGATACGCAGTATTTT. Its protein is CASSTRLAGVLDTQYF.

The DNA of the CDR3 is TGTGCCAGCAGCGTAAGCAGGGGCCATGGCTACACCTTC. This codes for CASSVSRGHGYTF. The chain recombines TRBV9 with TRBJ1-2; D is possibly TRBD1 (6 bases). CDR1 and CDR2 (germline): SGDLS, YYNGEE. Trimming pared 1 base from V and 6 bases from J, leaving 10 bases between. This CDR3 region has 13 residues.

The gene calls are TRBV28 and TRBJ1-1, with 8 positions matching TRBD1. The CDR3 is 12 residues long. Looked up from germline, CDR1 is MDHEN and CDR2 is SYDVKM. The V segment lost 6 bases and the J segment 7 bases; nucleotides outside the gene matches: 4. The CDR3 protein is CASRLGQGEAFF. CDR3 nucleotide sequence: TGTGCCAGCAGACTCGGACAGGGTGAAGCTTTCTTT.

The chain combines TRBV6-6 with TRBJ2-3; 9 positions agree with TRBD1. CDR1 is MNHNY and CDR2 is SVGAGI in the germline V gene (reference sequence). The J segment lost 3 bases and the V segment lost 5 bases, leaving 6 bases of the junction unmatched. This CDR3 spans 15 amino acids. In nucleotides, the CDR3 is TGTGCCAGCAGTCCGGGACAGGGTAGTACAGATACGCAGTATTTT. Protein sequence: CASSPGQGSTDTQYF.

CDR3 nucleotides: TGCGCCAGCAGCCAAAAGAACACAGGGGGTAGCGAAAAACTGTTTTTT. Translating it yields CASSQKNTGGSEKLFF. This chain connects TRBV4-1 to TRBJ1-4, with 8 bases aligning to TRBD1. V dropped 2 bases and J dropped 8; count of bases not matched to a gene: 10. Germline CDR1 MGHRA, CDR2 YSYEKL. There are 16 residues in the CDR3.

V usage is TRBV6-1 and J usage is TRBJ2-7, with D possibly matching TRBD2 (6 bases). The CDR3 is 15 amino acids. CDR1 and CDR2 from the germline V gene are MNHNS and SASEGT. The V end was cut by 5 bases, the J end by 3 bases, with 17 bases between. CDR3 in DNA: TGTGCCAGCAGTTTAACAGGAGGAGGGCTCTACGAGCAGTACTTC. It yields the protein CASSLTGGGLYEQYF.